A single sample gave rise to the 4 T cell receptor beta chains below, sequenced in a study of blood T cell repertoires in COVID-19. TCRdb keeps only in-frame clones here, not all; method: immunoSEQ multiplex PCR. The sample has tens of thousands of clones, about nine tenths seen once. The sequenced material came from peripheral blood. These receptors were obtained from a man aged 55-75 years with active COVID-19.

This sequence joins TRBV18 and TRBJ2-7; the match to TRBD2 covers 12 bases. The CDR3 is 15 amino acids. The V gene's germline CDR1 is KGHSH and CDR2 LQKENI. Trimming took 4 bases from V and 6 from J; bases not matched to a gene: 7. The CDR3 coding sequence is TGTGCCAGCTCACGCGGACTAGCGGGGAGCGGCGAGCAGTACTTC. It is translated as CASSRGLAGSGEQYF. Using reference TRBV18 and TRBJ2-7 for the parts outside the CDR3, the full variable domain is NAGVMQNPRHLVRRRGQEARLRCSPMKGHSHVYWYRQLPEEGLKFMVYLQKENIIDESGMPKERFSAEFPKEGPSILRIQQVVRGDSAAYFCASSRGLAGSGEQYFGPGTRLTVT.

V gene TRBV5-4 combines with J gene TRBJ2-2; 13 bases line up with TRBD2. V lost 0 bases to trimming and J lost 7 bases; unmatched junction nucleotides: 6. CDR1 and CDR2 from the germline V gene are SGHNT and YYREEE (reference sequence). The CDR3 is 17 residues long. CDR3 DNA sequence: TGTGCCAGCAGCTTGGAACTAGCGGGGGGGCCTGGCGGGGAGCTGTTTTTT. Translation: CASSLELAGGPGGELFF.

This rearrangement joins TRBV28 to TRBJ2-3; D gene ambiguous. The CDR3 contains 13 residues. Trimming removed 7 bases from V and 2 bases from J, with 10 bases in between. In germline, CDR1 is MDHEN, CDR2 SYDVKM. Here the CDR3 DNA reads TGTGCCAGCACACGAGGTGACACAGATACGCAGTATTTT. Residues: CASTRGDTDTQYF.

The CDR3 loop reads CASKRAEAGEYGYTF. The CDR3 DNA reads TGTGCCAGCAAAAGGGCGGAGGCAGGGGAGTATGGCTACACCTTC. V is TRBV3-1 (or the pseudogene TRBV3-2) and J is TRBJ1-2; possible D gene TRBD1, 6 bases. Germline-derived CDR1 and CDR2 are LGHDT and YNNKEL (reference sequence). The CDR3 runs 15 residues. The germline V and J ends were trimmed by 7 bases and 5 bases, with 20 bases remaining between them.